This entry features one TCR beta chain sequence. The data derive from a study of blood T cell repertoires in COVID-19. In the original processing: Amplification from reference gene primers served as the basis for estimated nucleated cell counts. This table comes from immunoSEQ multiplex PCR, and its TCRdb copy is limited to in-frame clones, with some not included. D and trimming come from the DNA, and the V and J calls and clone size come from that table. Of about 160,000 clones detected, about 81% appear once; the ten largest clones hold roughly a fifth. The junction had 11 bases not matched to a gene; V was cut back by 3 bases and J by 7 bases. This CDR3 comprises 15 residues. The V gene's germline CDR1 is SEHNR and CDR2 FQNEAQ (reference sequence).

This TCR came from an elderly woman with acute or convalescent COVID-19. The rearrangement joins TRBV7-9 to TRBJ2-7, with 8 positions matching TRBD1. The sample consisted of peripheral blood. The CDR3 protein is CASSFSWQGAREQYF. The CDR3 DNA follows: TGTGCCAGCAGCTTCAGCTGGCAGGGGGCGCGGGAGCAGTACTTC.